The table lists the clone carrying this T cell receptor (beta chain) with many counts. V dropped 0 bases and J dropped 8; count of bases not matched to a gene: 7. This CDR3 is 17 amino acids long. From germline, CDR1 is ENHRY and CDR2 SYGVKD. This specimen comes from a study of patients and donors after allogeneic stem cell transplantation. TCRdb passed the RT-PCR reads through MiXCR, listing each CDR3 protein once. The sample lists roughly 30,000 distinct CDR3 sequences; approximately 7% were seen once. The chain links TRBV10-3 to TRBJ2-1; 13 bases align to TRBD2. The source material was blood, either unsorted or a sorted T cell fraction (not recorded which). This TCR was sampled from a human donor who was either an allogeneic HSCT recipient or a stem cell or donor lymphocyte infusion donor (not recorded which). It is not recorded whose cells these are; they may come from a transplant donor. Written as DNA, the CDR3 is TGTGCCATCAGTGAGTCCGGAAGGACTAGCGGGAGCGATGAGCAGTTCTTC. Translating gives CAISESGRTSGSDEQFF.